Each of the 5 T cell receptor beta chains below was sequenced from the same sample in a study of CD8 T cells in Susac syndrome. Random hexamers were used to reverse transcribe an amount of roughly 0.45 to 1 ug RNA. MiXCR was run by TCRdb on the immunoSEQ multiplex PCR reads, yielding one entry per CDR3 protein. Seen here are some 450,000 distinct CDR3 sequences, around 85% observed once, and the top ten hold around 0.12%. The sample comprised CD8+ T cells from PBMCs. The receptors come from a human donor with multiple sclerosis.

The chain is built from TRBV2 and TRBJ2-5; 8 bases match TRBD1. The CDR3 spans 16 residues. Per germline, CDR1 SNHLY and CDR2 FYNNEI. Unmatched junction bases numbered 11, after V lost 6 bases and J lost 2 bases. CDR3 coding DNA: TGTGCCAGCAGCGGACAGGGAAGGGACCTACAAGAGACCCAGTACTTC. This codes for CASSGQGRDLQETQYF.

A few counts support this clonotype. The chain couples TRBV19 to TRBJ1-1, with a weak D call TRBD1 (5 bases). V lost 5 bases and J 3 bases, leaving 10 bases between the germline ends. The CDR3 totals 13 residues. Germline assignment: CDR1 LNHDA and CDR2 SQIVND (reference sequence). The CDR3 spells CASSPGLDTEAFF. CDR3 sequence (DNA): TGTGCCAGTAGTCCGGGACTGGACACTGAAGCTTTCTTT.

V gene TRBV30 combines with J gene TRBJ1-5; 9 nucleotides line up with TRBD1. With V trimmed by 3 bases and J by 0 bases, 12 bases remained unmatched. The CDR3 runs 18 residues. Per the germline V gene, CDR1 is GTSNPN and CDR2 is SVGIG (reference sequence). The CDR3 loop is CAWSPGQGDFYSNQPQHF. CDR3 nucleotides: TGTGCCTGGAGCCCGGGACAGGGAGATTTTTATAGCAATCAGCCCCAGCATTTT.

The rearrangement joins TRBV27 to TRBJ2-7; 7 positions match TRBD1. The V and J ends lost 0 bases and 5 bases, in that order; junction bases with no gene match: 7. Per germline, CDR1 MNHEY and CDR2 SMNVEV (reference sequence). The CDR3 length is 15 residues. The CDR3 DNA reads TGTGCCAGCAGTTTATCCGGACAGGTCGGTCACGAGCAGTACTTC. It encodes CASSLSGQVGHEQYF.

This clonotype was seen more than once but under ten times. One end of the junction is discordant with germline, which a read error may explain. Written as DNA, the CDR3 is TGCGCCGGCAGCCCAGGGGACTTCACCTCCTACGAGCAGTACTTC. Its translation: CAGSPGDFTSYEQYF. This sequence joins TRBV5-1 and TRBJ2-7; D assignment may be TRBD1 or TRBD2 (6 bases each). Germline CDR1 reads SGHRS; CDR2 reads YFSETQ. The CDR3 loop spans 15 amino acids.